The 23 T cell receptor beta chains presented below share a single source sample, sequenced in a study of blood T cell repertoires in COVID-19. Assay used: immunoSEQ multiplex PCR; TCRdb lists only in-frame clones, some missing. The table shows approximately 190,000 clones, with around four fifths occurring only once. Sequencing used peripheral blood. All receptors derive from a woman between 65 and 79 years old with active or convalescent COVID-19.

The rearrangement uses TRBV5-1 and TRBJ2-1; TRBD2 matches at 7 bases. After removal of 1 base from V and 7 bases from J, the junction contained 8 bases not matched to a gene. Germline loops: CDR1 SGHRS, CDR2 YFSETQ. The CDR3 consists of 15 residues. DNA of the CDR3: TGCGCCAGCAGCTTGCTTGCGGGAGATGGGAATGAGCAGTTCTTC. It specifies CASSLLAGDGNEQFF.

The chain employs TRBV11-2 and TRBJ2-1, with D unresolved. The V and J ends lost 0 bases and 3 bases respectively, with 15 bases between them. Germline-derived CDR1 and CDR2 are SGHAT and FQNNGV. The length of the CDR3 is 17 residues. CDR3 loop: CASSLDQERPSYNEQFF. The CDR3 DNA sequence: TGTGCCAGCAGCTTAGATCAAGAGAGGCCCAGCTACAATGAGCAGTTCTTC.

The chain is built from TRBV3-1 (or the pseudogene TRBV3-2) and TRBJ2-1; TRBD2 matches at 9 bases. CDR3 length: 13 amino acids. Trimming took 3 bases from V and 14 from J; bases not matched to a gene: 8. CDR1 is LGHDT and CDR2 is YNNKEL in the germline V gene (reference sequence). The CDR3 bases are TGTGCCAGCAGCCAGAAGGTTAGCGGGAGAGAGTTCTTC. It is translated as CASSQKVSGREFF.

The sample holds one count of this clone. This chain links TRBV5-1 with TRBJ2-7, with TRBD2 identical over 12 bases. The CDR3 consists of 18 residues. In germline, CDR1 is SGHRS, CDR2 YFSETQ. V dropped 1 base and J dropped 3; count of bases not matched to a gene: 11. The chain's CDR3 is CASSLTGSRTSGIYEQYF. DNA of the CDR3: TGCGCCAGCAGCTTGACCGGATCCCGGACTAGCGGGATCTACGAGCAGTACTTC.

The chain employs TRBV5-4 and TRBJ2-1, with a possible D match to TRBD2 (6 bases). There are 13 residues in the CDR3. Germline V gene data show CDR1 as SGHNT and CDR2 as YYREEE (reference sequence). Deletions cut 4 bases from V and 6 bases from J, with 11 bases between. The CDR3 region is CASSEKAGNEQFF. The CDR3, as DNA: TGTGCCAGCAGCGAAAAAGCGGGCAATGAGCAGTTCTTC.

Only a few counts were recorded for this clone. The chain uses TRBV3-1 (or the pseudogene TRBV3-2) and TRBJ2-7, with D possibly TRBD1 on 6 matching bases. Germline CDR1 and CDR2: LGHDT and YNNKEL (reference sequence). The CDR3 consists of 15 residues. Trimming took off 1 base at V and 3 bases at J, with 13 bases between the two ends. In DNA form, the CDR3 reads TGTGCCAGCAGCCAAGTCTCCGGACAGTTCTACGAGCAGTACTTC. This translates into CASSQVSGQFYEQYF.

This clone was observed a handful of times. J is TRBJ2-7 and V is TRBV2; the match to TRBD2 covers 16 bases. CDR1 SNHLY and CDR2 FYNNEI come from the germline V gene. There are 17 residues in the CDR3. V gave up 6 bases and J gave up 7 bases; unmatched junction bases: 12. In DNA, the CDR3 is TGTGCCAGCAGCGGGACTAGCGGGAGGGCCTCGGTGGGTGAGCAGTACTTC. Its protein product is CASSGTSGRASVGEQYF.

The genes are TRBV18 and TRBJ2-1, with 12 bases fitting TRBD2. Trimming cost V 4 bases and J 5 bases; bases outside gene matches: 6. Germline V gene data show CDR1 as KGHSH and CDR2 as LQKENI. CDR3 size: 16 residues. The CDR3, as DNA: TGTGCCAGCTCACTATATACTAGCGGGAGGCACAATGAGCAGTTCTTC. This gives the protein CASSLYTSGRHNEQFF. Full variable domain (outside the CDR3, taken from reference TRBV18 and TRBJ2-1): NAGVMQNPRHLVRRRGQEARLRCSPMKGHSHVYWYRQLPEEGLKFMVYLQKENIIDESGMPKERFSAEFPKEGPSILRIQQVVRGDSAAYFCASSLYTSGRHNEQFFGPGTRLTVL.

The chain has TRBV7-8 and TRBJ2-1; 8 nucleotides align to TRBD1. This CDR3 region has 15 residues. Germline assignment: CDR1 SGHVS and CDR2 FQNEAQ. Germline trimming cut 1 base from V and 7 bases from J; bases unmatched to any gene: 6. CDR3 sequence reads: CASSLVGDRRNEQFF. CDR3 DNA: TGTGCCAGCAGCTTAGTCGGGGACAGGAGGAATGAGCAGTTCTTC.

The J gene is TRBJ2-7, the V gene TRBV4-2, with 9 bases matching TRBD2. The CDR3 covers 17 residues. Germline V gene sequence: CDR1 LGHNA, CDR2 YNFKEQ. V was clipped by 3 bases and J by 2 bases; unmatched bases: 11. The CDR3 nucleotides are TGTGCCAGCAGCCAGGGACTAGCTGCCGAATTTGCCTACGAGCAGTACTTC. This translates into CASSQGLAAEFAYEQYF.

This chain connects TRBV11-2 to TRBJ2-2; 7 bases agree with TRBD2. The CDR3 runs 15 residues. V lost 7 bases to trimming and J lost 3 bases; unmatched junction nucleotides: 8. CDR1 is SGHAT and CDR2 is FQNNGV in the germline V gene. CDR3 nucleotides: TGTGCCAGCACTGTGAGGCTAGCGGACACCGGGGAGCTGTTTTTT. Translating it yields CASTVRLADTGELFF.

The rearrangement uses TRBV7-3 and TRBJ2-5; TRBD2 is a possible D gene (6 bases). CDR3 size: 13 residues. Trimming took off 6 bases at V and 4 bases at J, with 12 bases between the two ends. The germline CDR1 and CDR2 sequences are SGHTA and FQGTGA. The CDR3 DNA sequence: TGTGCCAGCAGTTTGGGAGGACCAGAGACCCAGTACTTC. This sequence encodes CASSLGGPETQYF.

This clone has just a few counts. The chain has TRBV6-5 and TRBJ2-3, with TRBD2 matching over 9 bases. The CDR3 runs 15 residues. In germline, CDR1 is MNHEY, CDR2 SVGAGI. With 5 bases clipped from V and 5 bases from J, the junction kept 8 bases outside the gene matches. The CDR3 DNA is TGTGCCAGCAGTCCCGGACTAGCGCTCATAGATACGCAGTATTTT. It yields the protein CASSPGLALIDTQYF.

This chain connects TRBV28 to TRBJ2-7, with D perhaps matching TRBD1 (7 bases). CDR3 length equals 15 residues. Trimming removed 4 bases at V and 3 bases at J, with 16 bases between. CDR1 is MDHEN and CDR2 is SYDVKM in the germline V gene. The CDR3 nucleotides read TGTGCCAGCAGTTCGGCGGCAGGGGGGCGCTACGAGCAGTACTTC. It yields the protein CASSSAAGGRYEQYF.

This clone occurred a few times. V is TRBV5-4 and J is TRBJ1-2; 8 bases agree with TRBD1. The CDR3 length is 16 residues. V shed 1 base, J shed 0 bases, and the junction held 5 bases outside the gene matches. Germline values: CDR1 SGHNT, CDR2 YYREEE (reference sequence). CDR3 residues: CASSLRWDRSNYGYTF. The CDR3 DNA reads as TGTGCCAGCAGCTTGAGGTGGGACAGGTCTAACTATGGCTACACCTTC.

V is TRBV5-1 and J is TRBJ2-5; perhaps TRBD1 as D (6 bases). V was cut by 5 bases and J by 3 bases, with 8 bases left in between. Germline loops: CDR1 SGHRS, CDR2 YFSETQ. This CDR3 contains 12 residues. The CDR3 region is CASRWTEETQYF. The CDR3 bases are TGCGCCAGCAGATGGACAGAAGAGACCCAGTACTTC.

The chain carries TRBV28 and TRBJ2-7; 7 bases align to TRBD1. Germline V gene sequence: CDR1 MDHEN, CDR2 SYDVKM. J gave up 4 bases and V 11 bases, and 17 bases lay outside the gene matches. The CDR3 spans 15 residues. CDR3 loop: CAQHPTRDSTYEQYF. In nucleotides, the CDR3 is TGTGCCCAACACCCCACCCGGGACAGCACTTACGAGCAGTACTTC.

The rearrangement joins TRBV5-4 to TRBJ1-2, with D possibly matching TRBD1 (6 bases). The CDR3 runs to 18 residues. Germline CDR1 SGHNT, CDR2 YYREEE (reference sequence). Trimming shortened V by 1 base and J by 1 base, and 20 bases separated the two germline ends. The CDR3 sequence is CASSLWARAQGFNYGYTF. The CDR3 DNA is TGTGCCAGCAGCTTGTGGGCAAGAGCACAGGGATTTAACTATGGCTACACCTTC.

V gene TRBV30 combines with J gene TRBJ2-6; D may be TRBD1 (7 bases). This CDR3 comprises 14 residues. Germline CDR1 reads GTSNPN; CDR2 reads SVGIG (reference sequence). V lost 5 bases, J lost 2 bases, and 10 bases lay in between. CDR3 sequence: CAWGGTAGANVLTF. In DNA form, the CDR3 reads TGTGCCTGGGGGGGGACAGCTGGGGCCAACGTCCTGACTTTC.

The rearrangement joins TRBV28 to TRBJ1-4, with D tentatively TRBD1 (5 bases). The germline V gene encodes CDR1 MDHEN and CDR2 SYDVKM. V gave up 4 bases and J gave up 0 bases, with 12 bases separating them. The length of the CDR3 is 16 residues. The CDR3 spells CASSSGTLATNEKLFF. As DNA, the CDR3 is TGTGCCAGCAGTTCCGGGACTCTAGCAACTAATGAAAAACTGTTTTTT.

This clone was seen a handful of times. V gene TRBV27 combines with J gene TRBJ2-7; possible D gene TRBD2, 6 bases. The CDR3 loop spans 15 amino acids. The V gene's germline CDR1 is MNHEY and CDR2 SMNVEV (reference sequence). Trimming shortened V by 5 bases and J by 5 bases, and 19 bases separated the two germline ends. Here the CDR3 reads CASSPSQGGLHEQYF. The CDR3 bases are TGTGCCAGCAGTCCCTCCCAGGGAGGCCTCCACGAGCAGTACTTC.

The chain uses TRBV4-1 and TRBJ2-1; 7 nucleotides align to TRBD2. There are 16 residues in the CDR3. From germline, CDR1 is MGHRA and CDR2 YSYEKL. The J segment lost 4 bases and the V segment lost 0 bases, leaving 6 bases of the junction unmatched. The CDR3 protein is CASSQDRGEVYNEQFF. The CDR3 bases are TGCGCCAGCAGCCAAGATCGGGGGGAGGTATACAATGAGCAGTTCTTC.

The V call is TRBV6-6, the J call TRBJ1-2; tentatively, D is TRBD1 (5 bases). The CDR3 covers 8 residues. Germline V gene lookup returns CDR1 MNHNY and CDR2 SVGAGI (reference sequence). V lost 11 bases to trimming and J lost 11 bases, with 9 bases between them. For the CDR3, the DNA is TGTGCCCTTGGGGGGTACACCTTC. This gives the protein CALGGYTF.